Reported below is one TCR beta chain. The source of the sample is a study of sequential checkpoint blockade in melanoma. Turning to the study itself: First-line arms were nivolumab then ipilimumab, or the reverse, randomized 1:1. After both sequences, patients received maintenance nivolumab.

V was shortened by 0 bases and J by 6 bases, with 11 bases between the two germline ends. The CDR3 runs 14 residues. The germline V gene has CDR1 MGHRA and CDR2 YSYEKL. The treatment was: randomized to nivolumab then ipilimumab (arm A) or the reverse (arm B). DNA-damaging chemotherapy had not been given to any patient beforehand. Sorted cells were live CD3+CD8+, lacking CD19 and CD56, from PBMCs. Method: immunoSEQ multiplex PCR; TCRdb's copy keeps in-frame clones and lacks some. The data contain fewer than 45,000 clones, 86% of them seen just once; the ten biggest clones take up approximately 12%. Sequences were derived from CD8+ T cells sorted from blood (inferred from file names), sampled from a patient given nivolumab and ipilimumab in sequence. J is TRBJ1-1 and V is TRBV4-1; tentative D call: TRBD1 (5 bases). This clonotype originated in a human donor with melanoma. CDR3 protein: CASSQDHWGSEAFF. DNA of the CDR3: TGCGCCAGCAGCCAAGATCATTGGGGCTCTGAAGCTTTCTTT.